These 27 T cell receptor beta chains came from one sample sequenced in a study of cytomegalovirus exposure and HLA in healthy donors. Researchers ran the PCR with 60 Vbeta and 13 Jbeta primers. TCRdb's copy holds only in-frame clones and misses some; the assay was immunoSEQ multiplex PCR. The table has approximately 100,000 clones, 69% seen once; the top ten hold approximately 5.5%. Material for sequencing was PBMCs. These receptors all stem from a woman aged 70-85 years in good health and CMV-seropositive.

This clone was seen a few times. The chain recombines TRBV5-1 with TRBJ1-2; possible D gene TRBD1, 5 bases. V gave up 0 bases and J gave up 2 bases, with 5 bases separating them. The V gene's germline CDR1 is SGHRS and CDR2 YFSETQ. The CDR3 extends over 13 amino acids. CDR3 residues: CASSLAGNYGYTF. The CDR3 bases are TGCGCCAGCAGCTTGGCAGGGAACTATGGCTACACCTTC.

This clone has just one count. V and J are TRBV10-1 and TRBJ2-2, with 8 bases lining up with TRBD2. Trimming removed 2 bases from V and 3 bases from J; junction bases left unmatched: 2. The germline V gene encodes CDR1 WNHNN and CDR2 SYGVQD (reference sequence). The CDR3 loop spans 15 amino acids. The CDR3 coding sequence is TGCGCCAGCAGTGAGGACGGGAGGGACACCGGGGAGCTGTTTTTT. It translates to CASSEDGRDTGELFF.

This clone was counted between two and nine times. This chain joins TRBV5-1 and TRBJ1-1, with TRBD1 as a possible D gene (5 bases). The CDR3 is 15 amino acids. Trimming cost V 0 bases and J 1 base, with 10 bases left between them. Germline V gene lookup returns CDR1 SGHRS and CDR2 YFSETQ. CDR3 residues: CASSLAVGENTEAFF. CDR3 nucleotide sequence: TGCGCCAGCAGCTTGGCCGTAGGGGAGAACACTGAAGCTTTCTTT.

This chain uses TRBV29-1 with TRBJ1-5; 11 nucleotides align to TRBD1. The CDR3 has 13 amino acids. J lost 6 bases, V lost 6 bases, and 4 bases had no gene match. CDR1 is SQVTM, CDR2 ANQGSEA, per germline. The CDR3 spells CSVRTGGGQPQHF. DNA for the CDR3: TGCAGCGTGAGGACAGGGGGCGGTCAGCCCCAGCATTTT.

This chain connects TRBV5-6 to TRBJ2-1, with 7 bases matching TRBD2. There are 13 residues in the CDR3. Trimming cost V 1 base and J 8 bases; bases outside gene matches: 3. The germline V gene has CDR1 SGHDT and CDR2 YYEEEE. Written as DNA, the CDR3 is TGTGCCAGCAGCTTGTCCGGGAGGTATGAGCAGTTCTTC. This encodes CASSLSGRYEQFF.

This clone was observed a handful of times. V usage is TRBV5-4 and J usage is TRBJ2-7, with 10 bases lining up with TRBD2. This CDR3 has 19 residues. Germline CDR1 reads SGHNT; CDR2 reads YYREEE (reference sequence). With V trimmed by 0 bases and J by 3 bases, 15 bases remained unmatched. The CDR3 nucleotides are TGTGCCAGCAGCTTGGCCCCCAAAGTCTCCTCTAGCGGGGGCTACGAGCAGTACTTC. Translating gives CASSLAPKVSSSGGYEQYF. The full variable domain, its missing parts supplied by reference TRBV5-4 and TRBJ2-7, is ETGVTQSPTHLIKTRGQQVTLRCSSQSGHNTVSWYQQALGQGPQFIFQYYREEENGRGNFPPRFSGLQFPNYSSELNVNALELDDSALYLCASSLAPKVSSSGGYEQYFGPGTRLTVT.

This chain connects TRBV6-5 to TRBJ1-2, with TRBD1 matching over 8 bases. The CDR3 runs to 14 residues. V trimming: 8 bases; J trimming: 6 bases; junction bases outside the gene matches: 11. Germline loops: CDR1 MNHEY, CDR2 SVGAGI. This chain's CDR3 is CASVRTTGEDGYTF. In DNA, the CDR3 is TGTGCCAGCGTCAGAACGACAGGGGAGGATGGCTACACCTTC.

The rearrangement uses TRBV7-2 and TRBJ1-6; D is ambiguous. Trimming cost V 1 base and J 7 bases, with 11 bases left between them. Germline loops: CDR1 SGHTA, CDR2 FQGNSA. The CDR3 runs to 15 residues. CDR3 residues: CASSLEARMNSPLHF. CDR3 bases: TGTGCCAGCAGCTTAGAGGCCAGGATGAATTCACCCCTCCACTTT.

The chain employs TRBV2 and TRBJ1-1, with a tentative D call TRBD1 (6 bases). The CDR3 is 14 residues long. Trimming shortened V by 7 bases and J by 10 bases, and 22 bases separated the two germline ends. Germline CDR1 is SNHLY and CDR2 is FYNNEI. CDR3 bases: TGTGCCAGCACTACAATGGACAGTTCCAGGCGAGCTTTCTTT. Its translation: CASTTMDSSRRAFF.

The CDR3: CASSLSAGGETQYF. The CDR3 DNA follows: TGTGCCAGCAGCCTCTCAGCGGGGGGAGAGACCCAGTACTTC. V usage is TRBV4-2 and J usage is TRBJ2-5; 9 bases align to TRBD2. Germline CDR1 and CDR2: LGHNA and YNFKEQ. V dropped 4 bases and J dropped 4; count of bases not matched to a gene: 4. The CDR3 sequence is 14 residues long.

The genes are TRBV30 and TRBJ1-1; no firm D call. The CDR3 covers 17 residues. The V end lost 0 bases, the J end lost 2 bases, and 19 bases lay between the germline ends. The germline V gene encodes CDR1 GTSNPN and CDR2 SVGIG (reference sequence). The CDR3 nucleotides read TGTGCCTGGAGTGTACCCCACAGCAGCCTGAGAAACACTGAAGCTTTCTTT. Encoded protein: CAWSVPHSSLRNTEAFF.

The rearrangement uses TRBV7-3 and TRBJ1-6; weak D call: TRBD1 (6 bases). With 5 bases removed from V and 0 bases from J, the gap between germline ends came to 17 bases. The CDR3 spans 18 residues. CDR1 and CDR2 (germline): SGHTA, FQGTGA. CDR3 nucleotides: TGTGCCAGCAGCGCCAGGGACACAGGGAGCTCCTATAATTCACCCCTCCACTTT. Protein sequence: CASSARDTGSSYNSPLHF.

This chain links TRBV6-5 with TRBJ2-7; D is uncertain. The CDR3 extends over 13 amino acids. Deletions cut 5 bases from V and 1 base from J, with 9 bases between. The germline V gene has CDR1 MNHEY and CDR2 SVGAGI. The CDR3 coding sequence is TGTGCCAGCAGTACACAGAATTCCTACGAGCAGTACTTC. Protein sequence: CASSTQNSYEQYF.

J is TRBJ1-2 and V is TRBV10-3; D is uncertain. The V and J ends lost 6 bases and 4 bases respectively, with 9 bases between them. Germline V CDR1 and CDR2: ENHRY, SYGVKD. CDR3 length: 12 amino acids. CDR3 in DNA: TGTGCCATCAGCACTTATAGCTATGGCTACACCTTC. It encodes CAISTYSYGYTF.

The chain is built from TRBV2 and TRBJ2-7; 7 nucleotides align to TRBD2. The CDR3 totals 16 residues. Germline CDR1 SNHLY, CDR2 FYNNEI. J lost 3 bases, V lost 6 bases, and 14 bases had no gene match. The CDR3 sequence is CASSGTWASGNYEQYF. CDR3 coding DNA: TGTGCCAGCAGCGGCACCTGGGCTAGCGGAAACTACGAGCAGTACTTC.

The chain links TRBV20-1 to TRBJ1-2; a weak D match, TRBD1 (6 bases). CDR3 length equals 11 residues. The germline V gene has CDR1 DFQATT and CDR2 SNEGSKA (reference sequence). With 4 bases removed from V and 13 bases from J, the gap between germline ends came to 16 bases. In DNA, the CDR3 is TGCAGTGCTAACGACAGGCTGGGGGTCACCTTC. Translated, it gives CSANDRLGVTF.

The V and J genes are TRBV10-3 and TRBJ1-2; 7 bases fit TRBD1. The CDR3 loop spans 14 amino acids. CDR1 and CDR2 (germline): ENHRY, SYGVKD. V shed 1 base, J shed 4 bases, and the junction held 3 bases outside the gene matches. CDR3 sequence reads: CAISELTGIYGYTF. For the CDR3, the DNA is TGTGCCATCAGTGAGTTGACAGGGATCTATGGCTACACCTTC.

The V gene is TRBV4-1, the J gene TRBJ2-1, with TRBD1 matching over 10 bases. J lost 5 bases, V lost 0 bases, and 4 bases had no gene match. There are 16 residues in the CDR3. From germline, CDR1 is MGHRA and CDR2 YSYEKL. The CDR3: CASSQEGQGKNNEQFF. Written as DNA, the CDR3 is TGCGCCAGCAGCCAAGAGGGACAGGGGAAGAACAATGAGCAGTTCTTC.

The chain employs TRBV2 and TRBJ2-2; D might be TRBD1 (6 bases). The germline gives CDR1 SNHLY, CDR2 FYNNEI. The ends were cut back, 6 bases at V and 6 bases at J, with 20 bases in the middle. This CDR3 spans 16 amino acids. The CDR3 loop is CASSHLQGRRAGELFF. The CDR3 nucleotides read TGTGCCAGCAGCCATCTCCAGGGGCGGCGTGCCGGGGAGCTGTTTTTT. The whole variable domain, filled in from reference TRBV2 and TRBJ2-2, reads EPEVTQTPSHQVTQMGQEVILRCVPISNHLYFYWYRQILGQKVEFLVSFYNNEISEKSEIFDDQFSVERPDGSNFTLKIRSTKLEDSAMYFCASSHLQGRRAGELFFGEGSRLTVL.

The rearrangement uses TRBV7-6 and TRBJ1-4; tentative D call: TRBD1 (5 bases). The germline CDR1 and CDR2 sequences are SGHVS and FNYEAQ. This CDR3 is built from 13 residues. Trimming took off 5 bases at V and 10 bases at J, with 14 bases between the two ends. The CDR3 protein is CASSRGREAKLFF. The CDR3 DNA sequence: TGTGCCAGCAGCCGGGGGAGGGAAGCAAAACTGTTTTTT.

This clone was recorded a few times. The genes are TRBV27 and TRBJ2-1; D ambiguous. The CDR3 has 11 residues. The V end was cut by 4 bases, the J end by 9 bases, with 7 bases between. The germline gives CDR1 MNHEY, CDR2 SMNVEV (reference sequence). The CDR3 bases are TGTGCCAGCAGTTCCTTAGCTGAGCAGTTCTTC. Its protein is CASSSLAEQFF.

The rearrangement joins TRBV6-6 to TRBJ2-7; 12 nucleotides align to TRBD2. CDR1 is MNHNY, CDR2 SVGAGI, per germline (reference sequence). The CDR3 spans 15 residues. The junction had 7 bases not matched to a gene; V was cut back by 6 bases and J by 4 bases. The CDR3 protein is CASRRLAGALYEQYF. CDR3 DNA sequence: TGTGCCAGCAGGCGACTAGCGGGGGCCTTATACGAGCAGTACTTC.

The CDR3 region is CAITSGGVSNTEAFF. The CDR3 coding sequence is TGTGCCATCACCTCAGGAGGAGTTTCCAACACTGAAGCTTTCTTT. The chain carries TRBV10-3 and TRBJ1-1; D unclear. The CDR3 runs 15 residues. CDR1 and CDR2 (germline): ENHRY, SYGVKD. V dropped 7 bases and J dropped 2 bases, with 17 bases sitting between them.

V usage is TRBV5-1 and J usage is TRBJ1-1; possible D gene TRBD1, 6 bases. The CDR3 spans 15 residues. Germline V gene data show CDR1 as SGHRS and CDR2 as YFSETQ. The germline V and J ends were trimmed by 0 bases and 6 bases, with 15 bases remaining between them. The CDR3 coding sequence is TGCGCCAGCAGCTTGGCTCCGACTGGGGGCGCTGAAGCTTTCTTT. This codes for CASSLAPTGGAEAFF.

This clone was observed a handful of times. V is TRBV5-4 and J is TRBJ1-1; D is perhaps TRBD1 (5 bases). Germline loops: CDR1 SGHNT, CDR2 YYREEE (reference sequence). Trimming left V 4 bases short and J 1 base short, with 14 bases between. This CDR3 spans 15 amino acids. In DNA, the CDR3 is TGTGCCAGCAGCAAGTCGGGGGTCCCGAACACTGAAGCTTTCTTT. Translating gives CASSKSGVPNTEAFF.

The V call is TRBV7-2, the J call TRBJ2-7; perhaps TRBD2 as D (7 bases). The CDR3 is 14 amino acids. Germline V lookup: CDR1 SGHTA, CDR2 FQGNSA. V gave up 3 bases and J gave up 4 bases, with 13 bases separating them. The CDR3 protein is CASSLGGGPYEQYF. DNA of the CDR3: TGTGCCAGCAGCTTGGGAGGGGGTCCGTACGAGCAGTACTTC. Combining the CDR3 with reference TRBV7-2 and TRBJ2-7 gives the whole variable domain GAGVSQSPSNKVTEKGKDVELRCDPISGHTALYWYRQSLGQGLEFLIYFQGNSAPDKSGLPSDRFSAERTGGSVSTLTIQRTQQEDSAVYLCASSLGGGPYEQYFGPGTRLTVT.

The gene calls are TRBV25-1 and TRBJ2-4, with TRBD2 as a possible D gene (5 bases). The germline V gene has CDR1 MGHDK and CDR2 SYGVNS. V lost 2 bases to trimming and J lost 1 base, with 15 bases between them. The CDR3 sequence is 17 residues long. CDR3 sequence: CASSEMKGLDAKNIQYF. The CDR3 DNA is TGTGCCAGCAGTGAAATGAAAGGACTGGACGCCAAAAACATTCAGTACTTC.